This is a list of T cell receptor beta chains from one sample in a study of T cells in localized non-small cell lung cancer. Method: immunoSEQ multiplex PCR; TCRdb's copy keeps in-frame clones and lacks some. The sample yields about 78,000 clones, 70% to 90% seen once. The material was peripheral blood, obtained before any cancer treatment. The receptors derive from a man aged 40 to 75 with stage I lung adenocarcinoma. The CDR3 runs from the conserved cysteine through the conserved F or W. D genes are given only for firm matches. Expanded clones get a size class; other rows say once, few or many, or leave the size out.

>-|TRBV7-2|TRBJ1-5|-
CASSFSQSNQPQHF
TGTGCCAGCAGCTTTTCACAGTCCAATCAGCCCCAGCATTTT
>TRBD1|TRBV2|TRBJ2-5|-
CASILDRAFGETQYF
TGTGCCAGCATATTGGACAGGGCTTTCGGGGAGACCCAGTACTTC
>-|TRBV28|TRBJ2-7|-
CASSFSYGSPNYEQYF
TGTGCCAGCAGTTTCAGTTACGGGAGCCCTAACTACGAGCAGTACTTC
>-|TRBV2|TRBJ2-4|-
CASSDLLAKNIQYF
TGTGCCAGCAGTGATTTGTTAGCCAAAAACATTCAGTACTTC
>-|TRBV7-6|TRBJ2-5|-
CASSLVRGDAGTQYF
TGTGCCAGCAGCTTAGTTCGGGGAGACGCTGGGACCCAGTACTTC
>-|TRBV7-2|TRBJ2-3|-
CASSLAGADTQYF
TGTGCCAGCAGCTTAGCGGGAGCAGATACGCAGTATTTT
>-|TRBV7-8|TRBJ1-1|-
CASSLALNTEAFF
TGTGCCAGCAGCTTAGCCCTGAACACTGAAGCTTTCTTT
>-|TRBV5-1|TRBJ1-1|-
CASSLGQMNTEAFF
TGCGCCAGCAGCTTGGGACAGATGAACACTGAAGCTTTCTTT
>-|TRBV18|TRBJ1-5|-
CASSPERGLVNQPQHF
TGTGCCAGCTCACCAGAAAGGGGACTCGTTAATCAGCCCCAGCATTTT
>-|TRBV9|TRBJ2-1|once
CASSVAAGVRNEQFF
TGTGCCAGCAGCGTAGCAGCAGGGGTTAGAAATGAGCAGTTCTTC
>TRBD1|TRBV7-2|TRBJ2-1|-
CASSYDRGSYNEQFF
TGTGCCAGCAGCTATGACAGGGGCTCCTACAATGAGCAGTTCTTC
>TRBD1|TRBV5-6|TRBJ1-2|-
CASSLGQGANYGYTF
TGTGCCAGCAGCTTGGGTCAGGGGGCTAACTATGGCTACACCTTC
>-|TRBV9|TRBJ2-5|-
CASSVNPAQETQYF
TGTGCCAGCAGCGTAAACCCAGCCCAAGAGACCCAGTACTTC
>-|TRBV2|TRBJ1-5|-
CASSGAQYSNQPQHF
TGTGCCAGCAGTGGCGCCCAATATAGCAATCAGCCCCAGCATTTT
>TRBD1|TRBV5-1|TRBJ2-3|-
CASSMGQAGTDTQYF
TGCGCCAGCAGCATGGGACAGGCGGGGACAGATACGCAGTATTTT
>-|TRBV19|TRBJ1-2|-
CASSPSDGANYGYTF
TGTGCCAGTAGTCCCTCGGACGGCGCTAACTATGGCTACACCTTC
>-|TRBV9|TRBJ2-3|-
CASGFGSAADTQYF
TGTGCCAGCGGCTTTGGCAGCGCAGCAGATACGCAGTATTTT
>-|TRBV27|TRBJ1-3|-
CASSLGGYSTGNTIYF
TGTGCCAGCAGTTTAGGGGGCTATTCCACTGGAAACACCATATATTTT
>TRBD2|TRBV6-6|TRBJ2-7|-
CASSWGLAGVSYEQYF
TGTGCCAGCAGTTGGGGACTAGCGGGGGTTTCCTACGAGCAGTACTTC
>TRBD1|TRBV19|TRBJ2-5|-
CASSKGQGRVETQYF
TGTGCCAGTAGTAAAGGACAGGGGAGAGTGGAGACCCAGTACTTC
>-|TRBV6-5|TRBJ2-6|-
CASSLSGANVLTF
TGTGCCAGCTCTCTATCTGGGGCCAACGTCCTGACTTTC
>-|TRBV7-9|TRBJ2-5|once
CASSLAPFRGSSQETQYF
TGTGCCAGCAGCTTAGCTCCTTTTCGAGGGTCTTCCCAAGAGACCCAGTACTTC
>-|TRBV19|TRBJ1-5|-
CASSRTPNSNQPQHF
TGTGCCAGTAGTCGGACACCGAATAGCAATCAGCCCCAGCATTTT
>TRBD1|TRBV29-1|TRBJ1-1|-
CSAKTGANWEAFF
TGCAGCGCTAAGACAGGGGCCAACTGGGAAGCTTTCTTT
>TRBD2|TRBV5-1|TRBJ2-1|-
CASSPGQASGAYNEQFF
TGCGCCAGCAGCCCCGGGCAGGCTAGCGGGGCCTACAATGAGCAGTTCTTC
>-|TRBV5-1|TRBJ2-1|-
CASSLAGPREQFF
TGCGCCAGCAGCTTAGCAGGTCCCCGAGAGCAGTTCTTC
>TRBD2|TRBV10-2|TRBJ2-5|-
CASSDSGASAQYF
TGCGCCAGCAGTGATAGCGGGGCCTCAGCTCAGTACTTC
>-|TRBV18|TRBJ1-1|few
CASSPPGPMTEAFF
TGTGCCAGCTCACCTCCGGGCCCCATGACTGAAGCTTTCTTT
>-|TRBV21-1|TRBJ1-1|once
CASSPWHRAVTEAFF
TGTGCCAGCAGCCCCTGGCACAGGGCGGTCACTGAAGCTTTCTTT
>-|TRBV15|TRBJ2-3|-
CATSRDTEGRTDTQYF
TGTGCCACCAGCAGAGATACCGAGGGGCGGACAGATACGCAGTATTTT
>TRBD1|TRBV7-8|TRBJ1-1|-
CASSLASGQMNTEAFF
TGTGCCAGCAGCTTAGCGTCGGGACAGATGAACACTGAAGCTTTCTTT
>-|TRBV7-2|TRBJ1-1|-
CASSFKRDLEAFF
TGTGCCAGCAGCTTTAAAAGGGACCTTGAAGCTTTCTTT
>-|TRBV5-6|TRBJ1-4|-
CATTRRANEKLFF
TGTGCCACCACCCGACGGGCTAATGAAAAACTGTTTTTT
>TRBD2|TRBV15|TRBJ2-7|-
CATSRDRTSGRAGEQYF
TGTGCCACCAGCAGAGATAGGACTAGCGGGAGGGCTGGGGAGCAGTACTTC
>-|TRBV5-4|TRBJ1-1|-
CASSLGAGNTEAFF
TGTGCCAGCAGCTTGGGGGCCGGGAACACTGAAGCTTTCTTT
>TRBD2|TRBV7-2|TRBJ2-7|-
CASSLARASGRINYEQYF
TGTGCCAGCAGCTTAGCTCGGGCTAGCGGGAGGATAAACTACGAGCAGTACTTC
>-|TRBV6-5|TRBJ2-2|-
CASSYFVTGELFF
TGTGCCAGCAGTTACTTCGTGACCGGGGAGCTGTTTTTT
>-|TRBV11-2|TRBJ2-7|-
CASSLRQRPYEQYF
TGTGCCAGCAGCTTGAGACAGAGGCCCTACGAGCAGTACTTC
>TRBD2|TRBV7-9|TRBJ2-1|-
CASSSLAGGGEQFF
TGTGCCAGCAGTTCGTTAGCGGGAGGTGGTGAGCAGTTCTTC
>-|TRBV5-8|TRBJ2-6|-
CASSRSSGANVLTF
TGTGCCAGCAGTCGGAGCTCTGGGGCCAACGTCCTGACTTTC
>-|TRBV7-6|TRBJ2-1|-
CASSPSWDEQFF
TGTGCCAGCAGCCCTAGCTGGGATGAGCAGTTCTTC
>-|TRBV27|TRBJ2-1|-
CASSLNGNYNEQFF
TGTGCCAGCAGTTTAAACGGGAACTACAATGAGCAGTTCTTC
>-|TRBV2|TRBJ1-4|once
CASSPLRGSNEKLFF
TGTGCCAGCAGTCCCTTAAGGGGGTCTAATGAAAAACTGTTTTTT
>TRBD1|TRBV27|TRBJ1-4|-
CASSFFAQGDEKLFF
TGTGCCAGCAGTTTTTTTGCACAGGGGGATGAAAAACTGTTTTTT
>-|TRBV2|TRBJ1-5|-
CASSEELGQYQPQHF
TGTGCCAGCAGCGAAGAGTTGGGGCAGTATCAGCCCCAGCATTTT
>-|TRBV6-6|TRBJ1-2|-
CASREGRYGYTF
TGTGCCAGCAGGGAGGGAAGGTATGGCTACACCTTC
>-|TRBV29-1|TRBJ1-3|-
CSVDGALAGNTIYF
TGCAGCGTTGACGGGGCGCTTGCTGGAAACACCATATATTTT
>-|TRBV27|TRBJ2-6|-
CASSIQTAGSGANVLTF
TGTGCCAGCAGTATACAAACCGCGGGATCTGGGGCCAACGTCCTGACTTTC
>TRBD2|TRBV5-6|TRBJ2-7|-
CASSYGLAVYEQYF
TGTGCCAGCAGCTATGGACTAGCGGTCTACGAGCAGTACTTC
>-|TRBV5-1|TRBJ1-2|-
CASSLEAGTGGYTF
TGCGCCAGCAGCTTGGAAGCAGGGACGGGTGGCTACACCTTC
>TRBD2|TRBV28|TRBJ2-7|few
CASSRGGPGEQYF
TGTGCCAGCAGCCGGGGAGGGCCGGGTGAGCAGTACTTC
>-|TRBV11-3|TRBJ1-4|-
CASSGGEDCEKLFF
TGTGCCAGCAGCGGCGGTGAGGACTGTGAAAAACTGTTTTTT
>-|TRBV10-3|TRBJ2-7|-
CAISESGASGNNLF
TGTGCCATCAGTGAGTCGGGGGCTAGCGGCAATAACCTCTTC
>-|TRBV11-3|TRBJ1-2|-
CASSHRTPGGGGYTF
TGTGCCAGCAGCCACCGGACCCCGGGGGGGGGTGGCTACACCTTC
>-|TRBV4-2|TRBJ1-4|-
CASSQFSAGRDEKLFF
TGTGCCAGCAGCCAATTTTCTGCGGGCCGTGATGAAAAACTGTTTTTT
>TRBD1|TRBV19|TRBJ2-7|-
CASSIRRQGSYEQYF
TGTGCCAGTAGTATTCGGCGACAGGGTAGTTACGAGCAGTACTTC
>TRBD1|TRBV4-1|TRBJ1-2|-
CASSQGETPGQGYGYTF
TGCGCCAGCAGCCAAGGTGAAACGCCGGGACAGGGTTATGGCTACACCTTC
>TRBD2|TRBV7-2|TRBJ2-7|once
CASSLSSGSSYEQYF
TGTGCCAGCAGCTTATCGAGCGGGAGCTCCTACGAGCAGTACTTC
>-|TRBV7-8|TRBJ1-1|-
CASSREEGTETTFF
TGTGCCAGCAGCCGGGAAGAGGGGACTGAAACGACTTTCTTT